This T cell receptor (beta chain) was sequenced during a study of molecular identifiers for immune sequencing clone quantification. Broader study findings: For highly expanded clones, sizes could be underestimated when identical TCR molecules share a barcode.

Trimming cost V 5 bases and J 3 bases; bases outside gene matches: 7. This CDR3 region has 14 residues. Looked up from germline, CDR1 is MNHEY and CDR2 is SVGEGT. Using its own MiXCR run on the PCR reads, TCRdb lists one record per CDR3 protein. The sample has about 89,000 distinct CDR3 sequences; roughly 20% are singletons. Worth noting for this clonotype: No antigen is known for it.

The V and J genes are TRBV6-2 or TRBV6-3 and TRBJ2-7, with TRBD1 matching 7 bases. The sample comprised naive CD8+ T cells from blood, with Jurkat cell RNA spiked in. Subset of the sample: FACS-sorted CD8+CD4-CCR7+CD45RA+ naive T cells. The clonotype comes from a human donor in good health. Some libraries in this study had Jurkat cell RNA spiked in. DNA of the CDR3: TGTGCCAGCAGTCCCCCGGGACAGATCTACGAGCAGTACTTC. Translated, it gives CASSPPGQIYEQYF.